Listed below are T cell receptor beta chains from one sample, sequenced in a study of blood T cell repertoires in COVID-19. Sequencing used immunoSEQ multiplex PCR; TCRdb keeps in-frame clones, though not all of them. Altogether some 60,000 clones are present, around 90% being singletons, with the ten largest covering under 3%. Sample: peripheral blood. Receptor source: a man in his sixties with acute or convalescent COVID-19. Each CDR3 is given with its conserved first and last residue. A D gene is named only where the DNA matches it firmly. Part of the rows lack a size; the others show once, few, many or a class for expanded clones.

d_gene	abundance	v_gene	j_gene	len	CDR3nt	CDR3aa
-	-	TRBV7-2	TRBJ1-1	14	TGTGCCAGCAGCTTAGGAGTCGGTTACACTGAAGCTTTCTTT	CASSLGVGYTEAFF
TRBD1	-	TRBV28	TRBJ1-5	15	TGTGCCAGCAGTTTGGACAGGGGGGGTTCTCAGCCCCAGCATTTT	CASSLDRGGSQPQHF
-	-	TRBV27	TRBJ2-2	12	TGTGCCAGCAGTTTATCGTCAGGGGAGCTGTTTTTT	CASSLSSGELFF
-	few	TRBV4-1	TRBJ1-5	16	TGCGCCAGCAGCCAAGACGGGGGACGGTGGGGTCAGCCCCAGCATTTT	CASSQDGGRWGQPQHF
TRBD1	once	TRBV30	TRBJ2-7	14	TGTGCCTGGAGTTTGGGGACAGGGGGCGACGAGCAGTACTTC	CAWSLGTGGDEQYF
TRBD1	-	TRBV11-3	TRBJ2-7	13	TGTGCCAGCAGCTTAGAGAGGGGGCGGGAGCAGTACTTC	CASSLERGREQYF
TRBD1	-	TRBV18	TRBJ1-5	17	TGTGCCAGCTCACCTGGGACAGGGGGCGCGGGCAATCAGCCCCAGCATTTT	CASSPGTGGAGNQPQHF
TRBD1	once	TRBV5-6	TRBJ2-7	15	TGTGCCAGCAGCTTTTTCTATGGACAGGGCTACGAGCAGTACTTC	CASSFFYGQGYEQYF
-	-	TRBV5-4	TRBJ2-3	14	TGTGCCAGCAGCTTGGAGGGGTTTACAGATACGCAGTATTTT	CASSLEGFTDTQYF
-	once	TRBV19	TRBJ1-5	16	TGTGCCAGTAGTATTTTCGGGGAGAGGAGCAATCAGCCCCAGCATTTT	CASSIFGERSNQPQHF
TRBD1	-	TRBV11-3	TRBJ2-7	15	TGTGCCAGCAGATCCGGGACAGGGGGCTCCTACGAGCAGTACTTC	CASRSGTGGSYEQYF